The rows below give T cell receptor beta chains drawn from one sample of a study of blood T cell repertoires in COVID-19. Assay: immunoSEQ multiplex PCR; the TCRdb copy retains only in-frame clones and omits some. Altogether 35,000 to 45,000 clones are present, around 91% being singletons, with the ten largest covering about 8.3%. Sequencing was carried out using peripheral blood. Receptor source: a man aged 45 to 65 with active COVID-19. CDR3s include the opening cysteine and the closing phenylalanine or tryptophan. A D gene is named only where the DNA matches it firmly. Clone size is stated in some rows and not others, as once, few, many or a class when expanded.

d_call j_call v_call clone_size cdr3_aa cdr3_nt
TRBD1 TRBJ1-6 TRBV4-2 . CASSQDDRVVSPLHF TGTGCCAGCAGCCAGGATGACAGGGTAGTTTCACCCCTCCACTTT
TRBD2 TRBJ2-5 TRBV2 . CAVRTSGQETQYF TGTGCCGTGCGGACTAGCGGACAAGAGACCCAGTACTTC
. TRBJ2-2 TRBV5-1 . CASSLIQSNTGELFF TGCGCCAGCAGCTTGATACAGTCGAACACCGGGGAGCTGTTTTTT
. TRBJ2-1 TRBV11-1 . CASSLANSNEQFF TGTGCCAGCAGCTTAGCTAATAGCAATGAGCAGTTCTTC
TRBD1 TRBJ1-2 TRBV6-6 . CASSYGQTGSGYTF TGTGCCAGCAGTTACGGACAGACAGGGAGTGGCTACACCTTC
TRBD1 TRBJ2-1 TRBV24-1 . CATSDLRGGAVNEQFF TGTGCCACCAGTGATTTGCGAGGGGGCGCGGTCAATGAGCAGTTCTTC
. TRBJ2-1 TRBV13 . CASSLGAGNEQFF TGTGCCAGCAGCTTAGGGGCAGGCAATGAGCAGTTCTTC
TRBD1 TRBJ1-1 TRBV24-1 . CATSDSKSGGRTEAFF TGTGCCACCAGTGATTCTAAGTCAGGGGGTCGGACTGAAGCTTTCTTT
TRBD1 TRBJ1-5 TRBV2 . CASSLYQGVRQPQHF TGTGCCAGCAGTCTTTATCAGGGGGTACGTCAGCCCCAGCATTTT
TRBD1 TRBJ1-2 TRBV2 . CASSEPTRDRVGYTF TGTGCCAGCAGTGAACCTACCCGGGACAGGGTTGGCTACACCTTC
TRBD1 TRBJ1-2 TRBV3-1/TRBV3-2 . CASSQGQSNYGYTF TGTGCCAGCAGCCAGGGACAGTCTAACTATGGCTACACCTTC
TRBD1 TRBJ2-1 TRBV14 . CASSKTRGREQFF TGTGCCAGCAGCAAGACCAGGGGGCGGGAGCAGTTCTTC
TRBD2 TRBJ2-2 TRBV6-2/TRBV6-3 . CASSPLGTRRNAGELFF TGTGCCAGCAGCCCTCTTGGGACTAGGAGAAACGCCGGGGAGCTGTTTTTT
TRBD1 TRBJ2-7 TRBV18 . CASSTTGVGEQYF TGTGCCAGCTCAACTACAGGGGTGGGTGAGCAGTACTTC
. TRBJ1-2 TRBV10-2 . CASSENFPDYGYTF TGCGCCAGCAGTGAAAACTTTCCGGACTATGGCTACACCTTC
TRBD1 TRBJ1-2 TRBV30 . CALQGDNYGYTF TGTGCCCTTCAGGGGGATAATTATGGCTACACCTTC
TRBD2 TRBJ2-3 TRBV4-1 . CASSQPAGVYGDTQYF TGCGCCAGCAGCCAACCCGCGGGAGTGTACGGAGATACGCAGTATTTT
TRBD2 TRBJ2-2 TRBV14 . CASSQEAGGIGELFF TGTGCCAGCAGCCAAGAGGCGGGAGGAATCGGGGAGCTGTTTTTT
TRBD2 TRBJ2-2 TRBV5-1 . CASRRPSGSTRDTGELFF TGCGCCAGCAGGCGCCCTAGCGGGAGTACGAGAGACACCGGGGAGCTGTTTTTT
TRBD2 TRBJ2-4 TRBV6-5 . CATGGTDLAKNIQYF TGTGCCACCGGGGGGACGGATTTAGCCAAAAACATTCAGTACTTC
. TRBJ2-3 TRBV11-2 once CASSALLDGTQYF TGTGCCAGCAGCGCCCTACTAGACGGTACGCAGTATTTT
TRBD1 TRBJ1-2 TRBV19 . CASSIQGAITF TGTGCCAGTAGTATCCAGGGGGCGATTACCTTC
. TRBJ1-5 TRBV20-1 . CSARANQPQHF TGCAGTGCTAGGGCTAATCAGCCCCAGCATTTT
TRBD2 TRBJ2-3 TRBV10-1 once CASSVAGVADTQYF TGCGCCAGCAGTGTTGCGGGAGTAGCAGATACGCAGTATTTT
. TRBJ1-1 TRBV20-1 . CSAAGTWAFF TGCAGTGCAGCCGGGACATGGGCTTTCTTT
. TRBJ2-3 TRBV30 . CAWERRDGDTQYF TGTGCCTGGGAGAGGAGGGACGGAGATACGCAGTATTTT
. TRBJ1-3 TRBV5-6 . CASSLGEPGNTIYF TGTGCCAGCAGCTTGGGGGAGCCTGGAAACACCATATATTTT
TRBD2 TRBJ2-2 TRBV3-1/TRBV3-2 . CASSQLAGGPNGELFF TGTGCCAGCAGCCAGCTAGCGGGAGGGCCAAACGGGGAGCTGTTTTTT
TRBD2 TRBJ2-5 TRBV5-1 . CASSPGLTQETQYF TGCGCCAGCAGCCCGGGACTAACTCAAGAGACCCAGTACTTC